This T cell receptor beta chain originates from a study of blood T cell repertoires in COVID-19. Study-level information: Samples of COVID-19 (acute and convalescent) were obtained from the United States, Italy and Spain.

Data came from immunoSEQ multiplex PCR; TCRdb stores just in-frame clones and leaves some out. This table holds more than 70,000 clones, around 90% found once. This TCR was sampled from a woman aged 45 to 65 with active or convalescent COVID-19. Sequenced: peripheral blood.

The CDR3, as DNA: TGTGCCACCAGCAGGTGGGGACAGAACAATCAGCCCCAGCATTTT. Amino acids: CATSRWGQNNQPQHF. V gene TRBV15 combines with J gene TRBJ1-5, with TRBD1 matching 7 bases. The V and J ends lost 3 bases and 3 bases, in that order; junction bases with no gene match: 5. Germline CDR1 LNHNV, CDR2 YYDKDF (reference sequence). The CDR3 is 15 amino acids.